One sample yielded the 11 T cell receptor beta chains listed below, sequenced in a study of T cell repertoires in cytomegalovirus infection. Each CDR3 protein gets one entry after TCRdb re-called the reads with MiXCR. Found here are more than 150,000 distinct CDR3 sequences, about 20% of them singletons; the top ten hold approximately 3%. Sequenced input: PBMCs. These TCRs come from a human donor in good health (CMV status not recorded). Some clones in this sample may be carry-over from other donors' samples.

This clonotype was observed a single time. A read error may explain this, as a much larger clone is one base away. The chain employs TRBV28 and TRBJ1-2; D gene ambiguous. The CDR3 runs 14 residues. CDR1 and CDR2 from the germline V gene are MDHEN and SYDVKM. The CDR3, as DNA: TGTGCCTGCAGTTTATCCCTGAAGGAGCGTGGCTACACCTTC. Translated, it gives CACSLSLKERGYTF.

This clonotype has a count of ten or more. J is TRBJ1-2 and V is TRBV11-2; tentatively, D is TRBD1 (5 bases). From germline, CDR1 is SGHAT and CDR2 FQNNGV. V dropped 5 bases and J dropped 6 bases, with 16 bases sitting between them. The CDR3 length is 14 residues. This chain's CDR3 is CASSPPWGGDGYTF. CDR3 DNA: TGTGCCAGCAGCCCGCCCTGGGGGGGTGATGGCTACACCTTC.

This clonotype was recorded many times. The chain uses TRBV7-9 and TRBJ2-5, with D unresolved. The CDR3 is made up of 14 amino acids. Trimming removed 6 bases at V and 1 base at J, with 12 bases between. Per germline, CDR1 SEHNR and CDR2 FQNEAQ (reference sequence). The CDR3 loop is CASSIGQIQETQYF. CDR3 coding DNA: TGTGCCAGCAGTATAGGGCAGATCCAAGAGACCCAGTACTTC.

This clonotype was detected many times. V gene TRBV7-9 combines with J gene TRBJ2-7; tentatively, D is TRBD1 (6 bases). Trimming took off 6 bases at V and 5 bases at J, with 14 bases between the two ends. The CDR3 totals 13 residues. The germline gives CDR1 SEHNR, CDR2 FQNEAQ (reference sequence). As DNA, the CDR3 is TGTGCCAGCAGTCTTCAGGGGTTTAACGAGCAGTACTTC. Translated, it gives CASSLQGFNEQYF.

This CDR3 is CASTPPPLPEAFF. CDR3 nucleotide sequence: TGTGCCAGCACACCACCGCCCTTACCTGAAGCTTTCTTT. The J gene is TRBJ1-1, the V gene TRBV2; D is ambiguous. Germline CDR1 is SNHLY and CDR2 is FYNNEI. The CDR3 has 13 residues. V shed 7 bases and J shed 6 bases, with 15 bases lying between them. The whole variable domain, remainder taken from reference TRBV2 and TRBJ1-1, is EPEVTQTPSHQVTQMGQEVILRCVPISNHLYFYWYRQILGQKVEFLVSFYNNEISEKSEIFDDQFSVERPDGSNFTLKIRSTKLEDSAMYFCASTPPPLPEAFFGQGTRLTVV.

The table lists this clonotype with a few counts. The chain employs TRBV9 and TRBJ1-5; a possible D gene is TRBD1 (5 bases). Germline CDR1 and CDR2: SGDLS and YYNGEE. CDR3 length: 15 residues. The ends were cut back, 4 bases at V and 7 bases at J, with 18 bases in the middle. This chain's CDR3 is CASSQGRAWDQPQHF. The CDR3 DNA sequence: TGTGCCAGCAGCCAGGGCCGGGCGTGGGACCAGCCCCAGCATTTT.

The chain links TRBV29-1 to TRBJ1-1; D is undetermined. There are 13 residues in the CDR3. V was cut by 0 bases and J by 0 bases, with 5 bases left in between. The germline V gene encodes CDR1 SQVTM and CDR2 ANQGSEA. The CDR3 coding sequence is TGCAGCGTTGAAGATCACTTGAACACTGAAGCTTTCTTT. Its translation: CSVEDHLNTEAFF.

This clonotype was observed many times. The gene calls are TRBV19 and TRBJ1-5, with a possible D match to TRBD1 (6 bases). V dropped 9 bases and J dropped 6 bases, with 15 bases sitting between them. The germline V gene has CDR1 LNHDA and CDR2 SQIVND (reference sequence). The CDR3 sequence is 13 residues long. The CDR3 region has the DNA TGTGCCAGCCAGGACAGACACGGTCAGCCCCAGCATTTT. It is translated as CASQDRHGQPQHF.

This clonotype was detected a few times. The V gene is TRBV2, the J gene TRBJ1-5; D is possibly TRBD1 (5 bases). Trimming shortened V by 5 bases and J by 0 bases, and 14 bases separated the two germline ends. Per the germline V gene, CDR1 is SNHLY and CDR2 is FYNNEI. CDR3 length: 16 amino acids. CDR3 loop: CASSTQGPNSNQPQHF. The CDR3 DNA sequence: TGTGCCAGCAGTACGCAGGGTCCTAATAGCAATCAGCCCCAGCATTTT.

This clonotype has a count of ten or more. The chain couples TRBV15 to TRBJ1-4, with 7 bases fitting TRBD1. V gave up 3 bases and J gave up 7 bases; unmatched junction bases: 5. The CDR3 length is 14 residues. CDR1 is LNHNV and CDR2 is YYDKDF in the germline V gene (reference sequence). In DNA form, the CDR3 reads TGTGCCACCAGCAGGAACCAGGGGGGTGAAAAACTGTTTTTT. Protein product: CATSRNQGGEKLFF. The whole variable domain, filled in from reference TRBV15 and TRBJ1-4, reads DAMVIQNPRYQVTQFGKPVTLSCSQTLNHNVMYWYQQKSSQAPKLLFHYYDKDFNNEADTPDNFQSRRPNTSFCFLDIRSPGLGDTAMYLCATSRNQGGEKLFFGSGTQLSVL.

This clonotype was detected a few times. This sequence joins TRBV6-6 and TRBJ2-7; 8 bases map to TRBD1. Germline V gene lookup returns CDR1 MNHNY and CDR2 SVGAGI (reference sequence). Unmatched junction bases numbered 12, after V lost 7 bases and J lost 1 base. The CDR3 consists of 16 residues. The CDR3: CASTYGQGLESYEQYF. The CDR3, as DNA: TGTGCCAGCACCTACGGACAGGGCCTCGAGTCCTACGAGCAGTACTTC.